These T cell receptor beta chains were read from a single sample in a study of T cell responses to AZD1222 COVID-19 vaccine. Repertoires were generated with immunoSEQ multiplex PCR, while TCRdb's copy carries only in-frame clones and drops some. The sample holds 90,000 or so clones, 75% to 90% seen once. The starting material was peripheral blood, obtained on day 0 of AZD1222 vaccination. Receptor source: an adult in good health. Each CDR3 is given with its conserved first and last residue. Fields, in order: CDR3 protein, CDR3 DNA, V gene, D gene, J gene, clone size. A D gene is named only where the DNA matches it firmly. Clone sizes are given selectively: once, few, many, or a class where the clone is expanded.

cdr3_aa: CASSFGSGSYNEQFF
cdr3_nt: TGCGCCAGCAGCTTTGGTAGCGGATCCTACAATGAGCAGTTCTTC
v_call: TRBV5-1
d_call: NA
j_call: TRBJ2-1
clone_size: NA

cdr3_aa: CASSLGGLAYLSGYTF
cdr3_nt: TGTGCCAGCAGTTTGGGCGGACTGGCCTACTTGAGTGGCTACACCTTC
v_call: TRBV6-5
d_call: NA
j_call: TRBJ1-2
clone_size: NA

cdr3_aa: CASSFKDWNEKLFF
cdr3_nt: TGTGCCAGCAGTTTTAAGGACTGGAATGAAAAACTGTTTTTT
v_call: TRBV28
d_call: NA
j_call: TRBJ1-4
clone_size: NA

cdr3_aa: CASSSTGHYTGELFF
cdr3_nt: TGTGCCAGCAGTTCTACGGGCCACTACACCGGGGAGCTGTTTTTT
v_call: TRBV7-2
d_call: NA
j_call: TRBJ2-2
clone_size: once

cdr3_aa: CAWSVYRRNYGYTF
cdr3_nt: TGTGCCTGGAGTGTCTACAGGAGGAACTATGGCTACACCTTC
v_call: TRBV30
d_call: NA
j_call: TRBJ1-2
clone_size: NA

cdr3_aa: CASSPTGENGYTF
cdr3_nt: TGTGCCAGCAGTCCGACAGGGGAGAATGGCTACACCTTC
v_call: TRBV2
d_call: TRBD1
j_call: TRBJ1-2
clone_size: NA

cdr3_aa: CASTAGRNNQPQHF
cdr3_nt: TGTGCCAGCACAGCCGGACGGAACAATCAGCCCCAGCATTTT
v_call: TRBV6-5
d_call: NA
j_call: TRBJ1-5
clone_size: few

cdr3_aa: CASSAGDSNQPQHF
cdr3_nt: TGTGCCAGCAGCGCGGGGGATAGCAATCAGCCCCAGCATTTT
v_call: TRBV9
d_call: NA
j_call: TRBJ1-5
clone_size: NA

cdr3_aa: CASTGIATNEKLFF
cdr3_nt: TGTGCCAGTACAGGGATTGCAACTAATGAAAAACTGTTTTTT
v_call: TRBV19
d_call: NA
j_call: TRBJ1-4
clone_size: NA

cdr3_aa: CASSFYRGDGYTF
cdr3_nt: TGTGCCAGCAGTTTTTACAGGGGCGATGGCTACACCTTC
v_call: TRBV27
d_call: TRBD1
j_call: TRBJ1-2
clone_size: NA

cdr3_aa: CASSPPGQGSRSNQPQHF
cdr3_nt: TGTGCCAGCTCACCCCCGGGACAGGGGTCTCGGTCTAATCAGCCCCAGCATTTT
v_call: TRBV18
d_call: TRBD1
j_call: TRBJ1-5
clone_size: NA

cdr3_aa: CASGRDGYTF
cdr3_nt: TGTGCAAGCGGCCGGGATGGCTACACCTTC
v_call: TRBV19
d_call: NA
j_call: TRBJ1-2
clone_size: NA

cdr3_aa: CASEGASGNTIYF
cdr3_nt: TGTGCCAGTGAGGGAGCGTCTGGAAACACCATATATTTT
v_call: TRBV6-5
d_call: NA
j_call: TRBJ1-3
clone_size: few

cdr3_aa: CASSRGEPFPYEQYF
cdr3_nt: TGTGCCAGCAGTCGAGGGGAGCCTTTCCCCTACGAGCAGTACTTC
v_call: TRBV6-6
d_call: NA
j_call: TRBJ2-7
clone_size: once

cdr3_aa: CASSLGRFNQPQHF
cdr3_nt: TGTGCCAGCAGCTTAGGGCGATTCAATCAGCCCCAGCATTTT
v_call: TRBV11-2
d_call: NA
j_call: TRBJ1-5
clone_size: NA

cdr3_aa: CSGRGRLAEAFF
cdr3_nt: TGCAGCGGACGCGGACGGCTGGCTGAAGCTTTCTTT
v_call: TRBV29-1
d_call: NA
j_call: TRBJ1-1
clone_size: NA

cdr3_aa: CASSLQGSASNSPLHF
cdr3_nt: TGCGCCAGCAGCTTACAGGGTAGTGCATCGAATTCACCCCTCCACTTT
v_call: TRBV5-1
d_call: NA
j_call: TRBJ1-6
clone_size: NA

cdr3_aa: CASSLKGADYNEQFF
cdr3_nt: TGTGCCAGCAGCTTAAAGGGGGCTGACTACAATGAGCAGTTCTTC
v_call: TRBV7-9
d_call: TRBD1
j_call: TRBJ2-1
clone_size: NA

cdr3_aa: CASSPITGGFSGANVLTF
cdr3_nt: TGTGCCAGCAGCCCCATTACGGGGGGCTTCTCTGGGGCCAACGTCCTGACTTTC
v_call: TRBV7-9
d_call: NA
j_call: TRBJ2-6
clone_size: few

cdr3_aa: CASSFRGRGTEAFF
cdr3_nt: TGTGCCAGCAGTTTCAGGGGGCGGGGGACTGAAGCTTTCTTT
v_call: TRBV28
d_call: TRBD1
j_call: TRBJ1-1
clone_size: NA

cdr3_aa: CGGGTGANTGELFF
cdr3_nt: TGTGGAGGGGGGACTGGAGCGAACACCGGGGAGCTGTTTTTT
v_call: TRBV2
d_call: NA
j_call: TRBJ2-2
clone_size: NA

cdr3_aa: CSVAGRGQNYGYTF
cdr3_nt: TGCAGCGTTGCGGGGAGGGGCCAAAACTATGGCTACACCTTC
v_call: TRBV29-1
d_call: NA
j_call: TRBJ1-2
clone_size: NA

cdr3_aa: CASSPQQNTEAFF
cdr3_nt: TGTGCCAGCTCACCGCAACAGAACACTGAAGCTTTCTTT
v_call: TRBV18
d_call: NA
j_call: TRBJ1-1
clone_size: NA

cdr3_aa: CATSRRPGRGVEAFF
cdr3_nt: TGTGCCACCAGCAGACGCCCCGGCAGGGGAGTTGAAGCTTTCTTT
v_call: TRBV15
d_call: NA
j_call: TRBJ1-1
clone_size: NA

cdr3_aa: CASSIQAGQFLEQYF
cdr3_nt: TGTGCCAGTAGTATCCAGGCCGGGCAGTTTCTCGAGCAGTACTTC
v_call: TRBV19
d_call: NA
j_call: TRBJ2-7
clone_size: NA

cdr3_aa: CASSSTRTGAPGELFF
cdr3_nt: TGTGCCAGCAGCTCGACGAGGACAGGGGCCCCCGGGGAGCTGTTTTTT
v_call: TRBV7-9
d_call: TRBD1
j_call: TRBJ2-2
clone_size: NA

cdr3_aa: CSVDRPGGPGQGNYGYTF
cdr3_nt: TGCAGCGTTGATAGACCGGGAGGACCGGGACAGGGCAACTATGGCTACACCTTC
v_call: TRBV29-1
d_call: TRBD1
j_call: TRBJ1-2
clone_size: once

cdr3_aa: CAISDRGRDYEQYF
cdr3_nt: TGTGCCATCAGTGACAGGGGGCGAGACTACGAGCAGTACTTC
v_call: TRBV10-3
d_call: TRBD1
j_call: TRBJ2-7
clone_size: NA

cdr3_aa: CAWSRDSNQPQHF
cdr3_nt: TGTGCCTGGAGTAGGGACAGCAATCAGCCCCAGCATTTT
v_call: TRBV30
d_call: NA
j_call: TRBJ1-5
clone_size: NA

cdr3_aa: CASSTGQGSYNEQFF
cdr3_nt: TGTGCCAGCAGCACCGGACAGGGATCGTACAATGAGCAGTTCTTC
v_call: TRBV11-3
d_call: TRBD1
j_call: TRBJ2-1
clone_size: few

cdr3_aa: CASSVRRGGADTQYF
cdr3_nt: TGTGCCAGCAGTGTGAGGCGGGGAGGGGCAGATACGCAGTATTTT
v_call: TRBV2
d_call: TRBD2
j_call: TRBJ2-3
clone_size: NA

cdr3_aa: CASRVDRSSYNEQFF
cdr3_nt: TGTGCCAGTAGGGTCGACCGTAGCTCCTACAATGAGCAGTTCTTC
v_call: TRBV19
d_call: NA
j_call: TRBJ2-1
clone_size: NA

cdr3_aa: CASSQSDWSYEQYF
cdr3_nt: TGTGCCAGCAGTCAATCGGACTGGTCCTACGAGCAGTACTTC
v_call: TRBV6-5
d_call: NA
j_call: TRBJ2-7
clone_size: few

cdr3_aa: CASSLGGRTSNQPQHF
cdr3_nt: TGTGCCAGCAGCTTGGGGGGCAGAACCAGCAATCAGCCCCAGCATTTT
v_call: TRBV7-8
d_call: NA
j_call: TRBJ1-5
clone_size: NA

cdr3_aa: CASSPTGGDYGYTF
cdr3_nt: TGTGCCAGCAGCCCCACAGGGGGGGACTATGGCTACACCTTC
v_call: TRBV7-3
d_call: TRBD1
j_call: TRBJ1-2
clone_size: once

cdr3_aa: CASSPGTGGRNTIYF
cdr3_nt: TGCGCCAGCAGCCCCGGGACAGGGGGCAGAAACACCATATATTTT
v_call: TRBV5-1
d_call: TRBD1
j_call: TRBJ1-3
clone_size: NA

cdr3_aa: CASRVAPGGGYSNGYTF
cdr3_nt: TGTGCCAGCAGGGTAGCCCCAGGAGGGGGCTACTCCAATGGCTACACCTTC
v_call: TRBV9
d_call: TRBD1
j_call: TRBJ1-2
clone_size: NA

cdr3_aa: CASSEQRMSNQPQHF
cdr3_nt: TGTGCCAGCAGTGAACAGAGGATGAGCAATCAGCCCCAGCATTTT
v_call: TRBV2
d_call: NA
j_call: TRBJ1-5
clone_size: NA

cdr3_aa: CAIRKQGTPFLSGNTIYF
cdr3_nt: TGTGCCATCAGGAAACAGGGAACGCCATTCCTCTCTGGAAACACCATATATTTT
v_call: TRBV10-3
d_call: NA
j_call: TRBJ1-3
clone_size: few